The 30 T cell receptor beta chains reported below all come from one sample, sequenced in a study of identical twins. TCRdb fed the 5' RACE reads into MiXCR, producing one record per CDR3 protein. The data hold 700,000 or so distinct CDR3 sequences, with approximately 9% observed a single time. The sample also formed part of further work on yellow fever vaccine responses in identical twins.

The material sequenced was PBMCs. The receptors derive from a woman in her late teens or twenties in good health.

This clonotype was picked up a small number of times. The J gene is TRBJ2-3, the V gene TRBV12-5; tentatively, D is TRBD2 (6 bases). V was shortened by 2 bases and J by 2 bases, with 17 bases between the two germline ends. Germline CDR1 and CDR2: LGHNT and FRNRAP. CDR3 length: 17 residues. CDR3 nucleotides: TGTGCTAGTGGTTTGCCGACTTTAGCGGAACACACAGATACGCAGTATTTT. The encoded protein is CASGLPTLAEHTDTQYF.

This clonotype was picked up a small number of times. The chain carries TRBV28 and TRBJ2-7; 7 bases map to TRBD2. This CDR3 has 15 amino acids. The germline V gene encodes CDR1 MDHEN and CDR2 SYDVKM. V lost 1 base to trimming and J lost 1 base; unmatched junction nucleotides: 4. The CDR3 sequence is CASSLSSGLSYEQYF. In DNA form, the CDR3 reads TGTGCCAGCAGTTTATCTAGCGGCCTATCCTACGAGCAGTACTTC.

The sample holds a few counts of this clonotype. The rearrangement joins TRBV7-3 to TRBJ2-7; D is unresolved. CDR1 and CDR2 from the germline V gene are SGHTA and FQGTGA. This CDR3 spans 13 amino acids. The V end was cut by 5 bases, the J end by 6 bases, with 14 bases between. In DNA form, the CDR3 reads TGTGCCAGCAGCCCCGGCCCCTTGGGCGAGCAGTACTTC. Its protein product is CASSPGPLGEQYF.

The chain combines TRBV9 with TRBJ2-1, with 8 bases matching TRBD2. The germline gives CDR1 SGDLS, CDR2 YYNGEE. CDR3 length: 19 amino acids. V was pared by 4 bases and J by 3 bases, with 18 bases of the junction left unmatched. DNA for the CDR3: TGTGCCAGCAGCTCTCGTAGGTCTCGCGGGAGGTTCGGCTACAATGAGCAGTTCTTC. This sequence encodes CASSSRRSRGRFGYNEQFF.

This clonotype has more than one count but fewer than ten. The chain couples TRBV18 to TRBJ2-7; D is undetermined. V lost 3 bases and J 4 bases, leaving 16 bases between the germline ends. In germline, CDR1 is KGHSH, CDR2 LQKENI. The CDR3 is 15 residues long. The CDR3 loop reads CASSPTLDDLYEQYF. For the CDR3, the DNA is TGTGCCAGCTCACCGACCCTCGATGATTTATACGAGCAGTACTTC. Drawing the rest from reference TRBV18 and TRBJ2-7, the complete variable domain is NAGVMQNPRHLVRRRGQEARLRCSPMKGHSHVYWYRQLPEEGLKFMVYLQKENIIDESGMPKERFSAEFPKEGPSILRIQQVVRGDSAAYFCASSPTLDDLYEQYFGPGTRLTVT.

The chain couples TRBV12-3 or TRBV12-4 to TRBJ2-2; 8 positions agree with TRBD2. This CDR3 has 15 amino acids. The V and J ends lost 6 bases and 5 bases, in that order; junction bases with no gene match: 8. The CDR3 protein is CASSSQREQTGELFF. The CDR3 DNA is TGTGCCAGCAGCTCCCAGCGGGAGCAAACCGGGGAGCTGTTTTTT.

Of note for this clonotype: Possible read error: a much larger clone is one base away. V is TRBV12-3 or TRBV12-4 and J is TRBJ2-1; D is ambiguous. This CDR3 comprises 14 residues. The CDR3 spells CASSILSSFNEQFF. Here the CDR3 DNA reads TGTGCCAGCAGTATCCTGAGCTCCTTCAATGAGCAGTTCTTC.

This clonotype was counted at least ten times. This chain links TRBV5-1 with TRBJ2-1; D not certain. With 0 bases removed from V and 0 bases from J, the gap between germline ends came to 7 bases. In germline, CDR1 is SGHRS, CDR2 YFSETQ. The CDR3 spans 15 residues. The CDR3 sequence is CASSLESSSYNEQFF. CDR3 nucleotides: TGCGCCAGCAGCTTGGAGTCCAGCTCCTACAATGAGCAGTTCTTC.

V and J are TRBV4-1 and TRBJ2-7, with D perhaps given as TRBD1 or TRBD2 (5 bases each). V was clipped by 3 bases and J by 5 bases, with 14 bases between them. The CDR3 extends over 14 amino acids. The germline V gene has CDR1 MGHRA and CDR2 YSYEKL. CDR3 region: CASSQREGDHEQYF. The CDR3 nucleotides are TGCGCCAGCAGCCAGAGGGAAGGGGACCACGAGCAGTACTTC.

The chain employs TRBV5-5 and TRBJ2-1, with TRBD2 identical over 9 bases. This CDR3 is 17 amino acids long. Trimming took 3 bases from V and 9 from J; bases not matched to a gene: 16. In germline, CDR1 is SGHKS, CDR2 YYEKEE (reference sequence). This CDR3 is CASSWNMPSGTVSEQFF. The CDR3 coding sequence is TGTGCCAGCAGCTGGAACATGCCTAGCGGGACTGTCAGTGAGCAGTTCTTC.

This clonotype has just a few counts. CDR3 coding DNA: TGTGCCAGCAGCTTGAGTCTAGCGGGTCTGAACACCGGGGAGCTGTTTTTT. Its protein product is CASSLSLAGLNTGELFF. The chain has TRBV5-6 and TRBJ2-2; 8 bases align to TRBD2. The CDR3 covers 17 residues. The V segment lost 1 base and the J segment 1 base; nucleotides outside the gene matches: 6. Germline V CDR1 and CDR2: SGHDT, YYEEEE.

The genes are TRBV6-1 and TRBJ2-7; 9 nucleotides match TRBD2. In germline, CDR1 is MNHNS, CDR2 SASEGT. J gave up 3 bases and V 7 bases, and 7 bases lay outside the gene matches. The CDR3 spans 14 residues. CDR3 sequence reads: CASTASGKVYEQYF. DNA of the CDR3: TGTGCCAGCACGGCTAGCGGGAAGGTCTACGAGCAGTACTTC.

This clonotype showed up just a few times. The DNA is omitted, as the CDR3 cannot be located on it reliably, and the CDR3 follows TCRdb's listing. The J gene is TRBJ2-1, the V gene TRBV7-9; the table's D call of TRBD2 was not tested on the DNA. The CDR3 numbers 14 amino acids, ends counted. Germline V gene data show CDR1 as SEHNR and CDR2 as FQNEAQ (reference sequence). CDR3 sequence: CASSLVASGSDLFF.

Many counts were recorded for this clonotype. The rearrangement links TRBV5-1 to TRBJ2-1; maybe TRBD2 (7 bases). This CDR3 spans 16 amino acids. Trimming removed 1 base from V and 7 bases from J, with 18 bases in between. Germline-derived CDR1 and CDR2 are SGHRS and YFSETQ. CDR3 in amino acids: CASSLNGGASENEQFF. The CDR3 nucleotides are TGCGCCAGCAGCTTGAATGGGGGGGCATCTGAGAATGAGCAGTTCTTC.

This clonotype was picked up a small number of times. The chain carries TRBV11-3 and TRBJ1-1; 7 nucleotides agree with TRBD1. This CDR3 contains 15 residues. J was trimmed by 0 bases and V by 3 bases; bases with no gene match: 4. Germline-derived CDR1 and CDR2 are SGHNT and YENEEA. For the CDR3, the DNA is TGTGCCAGCAGCTTGGGACAGAACATGAACACTGAAGCTTTCTTT. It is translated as CASSLGQNMNTEAFF.

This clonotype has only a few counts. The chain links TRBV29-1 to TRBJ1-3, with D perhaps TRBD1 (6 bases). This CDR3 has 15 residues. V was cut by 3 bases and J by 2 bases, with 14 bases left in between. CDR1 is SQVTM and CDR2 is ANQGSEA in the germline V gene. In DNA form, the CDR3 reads TGCAGCGTTGACGATGCTGAGGGGGCTGGAAACACCATATATTTT. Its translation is CSVDDAEGAGNTIYF. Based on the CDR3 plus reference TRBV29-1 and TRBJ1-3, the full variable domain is SAVISQKPSRDICQRGTSLTIQCQVDSQVTMMFWYRQQPGQSLTLIATANQGSEATYESGFVIDKFPISRPNLTFSTLTVSNMSPEDSSIYLCSVDDAEGAGNTIYFGEGSWLTVV.

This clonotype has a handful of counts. As DNA, the CDR3 is TGCAGCGTTAACCCAGGCGACGGAGGTAGTTACGAGCAGTACTTC. This gives the protein CSVNPGDGGSYEQYF. This chain joins TRBV29-1 and TRBJ2-7; D may be TRBD2 (5 bases). The CDR3 is 15 amino acids. The germline gives CDR1 SQVTM, CDR2 ANQGSEA. V was pared by 5 bases and J by 4 bases, with 21 bases between.

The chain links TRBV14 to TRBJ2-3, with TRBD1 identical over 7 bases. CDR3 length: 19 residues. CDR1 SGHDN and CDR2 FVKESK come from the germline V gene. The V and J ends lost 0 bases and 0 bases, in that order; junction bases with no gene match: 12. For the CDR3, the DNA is TGTGCCAGCAGCCAAGATCTGGGACAGACCTATTCTAGCACAGATACGCAGTATTTT. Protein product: CASSQDLGQTYSSTDTQYF.

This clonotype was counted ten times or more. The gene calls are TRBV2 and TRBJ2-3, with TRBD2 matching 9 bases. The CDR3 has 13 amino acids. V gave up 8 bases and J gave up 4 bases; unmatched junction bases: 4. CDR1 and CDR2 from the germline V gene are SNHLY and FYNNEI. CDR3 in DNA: TGTGCCAGCGCGGCGGGGGGGCCAGATACGCAGTATTTT. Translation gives CASAAGGPDTQYF.

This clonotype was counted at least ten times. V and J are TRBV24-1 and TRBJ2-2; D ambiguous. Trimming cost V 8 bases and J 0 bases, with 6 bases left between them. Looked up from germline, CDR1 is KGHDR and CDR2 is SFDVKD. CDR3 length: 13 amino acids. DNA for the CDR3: TGTGCCACCAAGGTTCCGAACACCGGGGAGCTGTTTTTT. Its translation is CATKVPNTGELFF.

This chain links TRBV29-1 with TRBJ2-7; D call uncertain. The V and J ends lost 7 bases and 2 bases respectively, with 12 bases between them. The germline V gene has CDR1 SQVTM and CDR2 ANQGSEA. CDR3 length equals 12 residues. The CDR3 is CSAGRVTYEQYF. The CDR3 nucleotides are TGCAGCGCCGGACGGGTAACCTACGAGCAGTACTTC.

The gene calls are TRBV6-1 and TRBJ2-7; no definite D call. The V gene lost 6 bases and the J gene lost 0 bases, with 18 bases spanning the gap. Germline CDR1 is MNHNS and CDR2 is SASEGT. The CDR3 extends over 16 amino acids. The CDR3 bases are TGTGCCAGCAGGCTGGAACCGGGTTACAACTCCTACGAGCAGTACTTC. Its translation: CASRLEPGYNSYEQYF.

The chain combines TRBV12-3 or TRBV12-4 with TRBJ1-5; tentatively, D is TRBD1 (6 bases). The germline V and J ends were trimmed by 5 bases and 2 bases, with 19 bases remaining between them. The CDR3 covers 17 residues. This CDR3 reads CASSLHLGGGGNQPQHF. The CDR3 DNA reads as TGTGCCAGCAGTCTTCACCTGGGGGGCGGCGGCAATCAGCCCCAGCATTTT.

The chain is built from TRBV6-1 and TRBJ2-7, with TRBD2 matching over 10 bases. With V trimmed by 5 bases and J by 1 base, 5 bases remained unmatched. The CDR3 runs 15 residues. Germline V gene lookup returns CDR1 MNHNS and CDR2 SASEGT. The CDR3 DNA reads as TGTGCCAGCAGTACCGCAGCGGGAGGGTCCTACGAGCAGTACTTC. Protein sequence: CASSTAAGGSYEQYF.

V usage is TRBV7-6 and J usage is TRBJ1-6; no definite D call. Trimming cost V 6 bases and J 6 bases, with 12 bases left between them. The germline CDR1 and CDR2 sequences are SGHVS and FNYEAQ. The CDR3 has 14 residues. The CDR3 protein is CASRLVPGNSPLHF. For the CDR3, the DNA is TGTGCCAGCAGACTCGTCCCCGGTAATTCACCCCTCCACTTT.

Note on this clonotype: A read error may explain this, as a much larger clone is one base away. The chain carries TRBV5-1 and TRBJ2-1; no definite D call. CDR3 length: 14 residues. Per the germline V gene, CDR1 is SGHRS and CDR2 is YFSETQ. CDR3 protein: CACSSGFSYNEQFF. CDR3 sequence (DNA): TGCGCCTGCAGTTCCGGATTCTCCTACAATGAGCAGTTCTTC.

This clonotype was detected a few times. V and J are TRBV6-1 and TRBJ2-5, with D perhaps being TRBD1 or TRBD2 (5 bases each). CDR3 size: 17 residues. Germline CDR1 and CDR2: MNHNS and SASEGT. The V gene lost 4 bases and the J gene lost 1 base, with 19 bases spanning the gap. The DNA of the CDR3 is TGTGCCAGCAGTGCTTTCCCTTACCGGGACCCCCAAGAGACCCAGTACTTC. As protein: CASSAFPYRDPQETQYF.

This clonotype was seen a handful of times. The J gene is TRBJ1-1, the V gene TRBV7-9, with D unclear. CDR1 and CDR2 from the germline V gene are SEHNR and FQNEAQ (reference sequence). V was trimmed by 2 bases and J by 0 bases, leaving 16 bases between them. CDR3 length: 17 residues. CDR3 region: CASSLLGSPGMNTEAFF. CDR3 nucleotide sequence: TGTGCCAGCAGCTTACTAGGGAGTCCAGGCATGAACACTGAAGCTTTCTTT.

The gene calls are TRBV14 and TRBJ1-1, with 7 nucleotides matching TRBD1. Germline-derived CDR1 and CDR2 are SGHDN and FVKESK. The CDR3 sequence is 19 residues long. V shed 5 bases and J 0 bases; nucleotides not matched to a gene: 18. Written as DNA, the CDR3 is TGTGCCAGCAGCACACCATCCACCCACAGGGGAAAATTGAACACTGAAGCTTTCTTT. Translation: CASSTPSTHRGKLNTEAFF.

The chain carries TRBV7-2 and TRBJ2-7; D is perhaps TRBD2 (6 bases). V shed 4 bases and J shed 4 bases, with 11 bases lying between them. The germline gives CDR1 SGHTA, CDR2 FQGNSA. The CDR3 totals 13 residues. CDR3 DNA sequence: TGTGCCAGCAGCTGGGGACTGCATTACGAGCAGTACTTC. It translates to CASSWGLHYEQYF.